A selection of T cell receptor beta chains follows, all from one sample in a study of early T cells in non-severe SARS-CoV-2 infection. In TCRdb, the 5' RACE reads were re-called with MiXCR into one record per CDR3 protein. The repertoire consists of around 31,000 distinct CDR3 sequences, with about 8.6% occurring once and the leading ten covering about an eighth. The sample taken for sequencing was whole blood. The source is an adult who was a healthcare worker with PCR-confirmed SARS-CoV-2 infection or an uninfected control (not recorded which). Both conserved end residues are part of each CDR3. D genes are given only for firm matches. A clone size is listed for some rows: how often the clone was seen (once, few, many), or a class if it is expanded.

v_gene: TRBV6-5; d_gene: -; abundance: many; j_gene: TRBJ1-5; CDR3nt: TGTGCCAGCAGTTCCAGACGGGCGGATCAGCCCCAGCATTTT; CDR3aa: CASSSRRADQPQHF
v_gene: TRBV18; d_gene: TRBD1; abundance: few; j_gene: TRBJ1-5; CDR3nt: TGTGCCAGCTCACCAGACAGGGAACAGCCCCAGCATTTT; CDR3aa: CASSPDREQPQHF
v_gene: TRBV4-3; d_gene: TRBD1; abundance: few; j_gene: TRBJ2-3; CDR3nt: TGCGCCAGCAGCCAAGCATCACTGCGACAGGGAGAGGACACAGATACGCAGTATTTT; CDR3aa: CASSQASLRQGEDTDTQYF
v_gene: TRBV7-8; d_gene: TRBD1; abundance: many; j_gene: TRBJ1-2; CDR3nt: TGTGCCAGCAGCTTAGATACAGGGACAGGGTACCGAATTAACTATGGCTACACCTTC; CDR3aa: CASSLDTGTGYRINYGYTF
v_gene: TRBV20-1; d_gene: -; abundance: few; j_gene: TRBJ1-3; CDR3nt: TGCAGTGCTGTAAGACAGCTCTCTGGAAACACCATATATTTT; CDR3aa: CSAVRQLSGNTIYF
v_gene: TRBV3-1; d_gene: TRBD1; abundance: few; j_gene: TRBJ2-3; CDR3nt: TGTGCCAGCAGCCGGACAGGGACATACACAGATACGCAGTATTTT; CDR3aa: CASSRTGTYTDTQYF
v_gene: TRBV20-1; d_gene: TRBD1; abundance: many; j_gene: TRBJ1-3; CDR3nt: TGCAGTGCTAGAGATGGGACAGGGCGAAGCTCTGGAAACACCATATATTTT; CDR3aa: CSARDGTGRSSGNTIYF
v_gene: TRBV4-3; d_gene: -; abundance: few; j_gene: TRBJ1-5; CDR3nt: TGCGCCAGCAGCCAAGATGGTTTAGGTAGCAATCAGCCCCAGCATTTT; CDR3aa: CASSQDGLGSNQPQHF
v_gene: TRBV11-2; d_gene: TRBD2; abundance: many; j_gene: TRBJ2-3; CDR3nt: TGTGCCAGCAGCCTCCAGCGGGGGGGCGGGGGCACAGATACGCAGTATTTT; CDR3aa: CASSLQRGGGGTDTQYF
v_gene: TRBV30; d_gene: -; abundance: many; j_gene: TRBJ1-2; CDR3nt: TGTGCCTGGAGTGTACAAGTGACACTGGATAGGACCTTC; CDR3aa: CAWSVQVTLDRTF
v_gene: TRBV6-5; d_gene: -; abundance: few; j_gene: TRBJ2-5; CDR3nt: TGTGCCAGCAGTTATGGACGGGGGCGGGAGACCCAGTACTTC; CDR3aa: CASSYGRGRETQYF
v_gene: TRBV5-1; d_gene: TRBD1; abundance: many; j_gene: TRBJ1-1; CDR3nt: TGCGCCAGCAGCACCGGGACAGACGGTTTGAACACTGAAGCTTTCTTT; CDR3aa: CASSTGTDGLNTEAFF
v_gene: TRBV6-5; d_gene: TRBD2; abundance: -; j_gene: TRBJ2-3; CDR3nt: TGTGCCAGCAGTTACTCGCCTAGCGGATCAGATACGCAGTATTTT; CDR3aa: CASSYSPSGSDTQYF
v_gene: TRBV6-5; d_gene: TRBD1; abundance: -; j_gene: TRBJ2-7; CDR3nt: TGTGCCAGCAGCCGGGACAGGGGGCATCGCGAGCAGTACTTC; CDR3aa: CASSRDRGHREQYF
v_gene: TRBV2; d_gene: -; abundance: -; j_gene: TRBJ1-2; CDR3nt: TGTGCCAGCCCCTGGAAGGGTCTCTATGGCTACACCTTC; CDR3aa: CASPWKGLYGYTF
v_gene: TRBV6-5; d_gene: -; abundance: many; j_gene: TRBJ2-7; CDR3nt: TGTGCCAGCAGCCGGGACTCCCTTACTGGGCAGTACTTC; CDR3aa: CASSRDSLTGQYF
v_gene: TRBV9; d_gene: -; abundance: many; j_gene: TRBJ1-4; CDR3nt: TGTGCCAGCAACGGGGAGGGGAGCGAAAAACTGTTTTTT; CDR3aa: CASNGEGSEKLFF
v_gene: TRBV20-1; d_gene: TRBD2; abundance: many; j_gene: TRBJ2-5; CDR3nt: TGCAGTGCTAGAGATCGGCTAGCGGGGATCCAAGAGACCCAGTACTTC; CDR3aa: CSARDRLAGIQETQYF
v_gene: TRBV20-1; d_gene: TRBD2; abundance: -; j_gene: TRBJ2-5; CDR3nt: TGCAGTGCTAGAGGGAATCTAGCGGGAGGCCAAGAGACCCAGTACTTC; CDR3aa: CSARGNLAGGQETQYF
v_gene: TRBV20-1; d_gene: -; abundance: few; j_gene: TRBJ1-2; CDR3nt: TGCAGTGCTTACAGGGCGGAAGGCTATGGCTACACCTTC; CDR3aa: CSAYRAEGYGYTF
v_gene: TRBV7-2; d_gene: TRBD1; abundance: -; j_gene: TRBJ2-1; CDR3nt: TGTGCCAGCAGCCGACAGGGCGGCGAGCAGTTCTTC; CDR3aa: CASSRQGGEQFF
v_gene: TRBV27; d_gene: -; abundance: -; j_gene: TRBJ1-2; CDR3nt: TGTGCCAGCAGTGCCTTGACGGGAAACTATGGCTACACCTTC; CDR3aa: CASSALTGNYGYTF
v_gene: TRBV4-3; d_gene: TRBD1; abundance: few; j_gene: TRBJ2-1; CDR3nt: TGCGCCAGCAGCCTGTACAGGGGGCAACCCTACAATGAGCAGTTCTTC; CDR3aa: CASSLYRGQPYNEQFF
v_gene: TRBV7-2; d_gene: -; abundance: many; j_gene: TRBJ2-5; CDR3nt: TGTGCCAGCAGGGCTATAGAGACCCAGTACTTC; CDR3aa: CASRAIETQYF
v_gene: TRBV7-2; d_gene: -; abundance: many; j_gene: TRBJ1-4; CDR3nt: TGTGCCAGCAACACCTTTGAGGGGAGAGAAAAACTGTTTTTT; CDR3aa: CASNTFEGREKLFF
v_gene: TRBV11-2; d_gene: TRBD1; abundance: few; j_gene: TRBJ1-2; CDR3nt: TGTGCCAGCAGGCCCTACCGACAGGGGATGGGCGGCTACACCTTC; CDR3aa: CASRPYRQGMGGYTF
v_gene: TRBV6-1; d_gene: TRBD2; abundance: -; j_gene: TRBJ2-7; CDR3nt: TGTGCCAGCAAGGTGACTAGCGGATTGGAGGAGCAGTACTTC; CDR3aa: CASKVTSGLEEQYF
v_gene: TRBV5-4; d_gene: -; abundance: many; j_gene: TRBJ2-3; CDR3nt: TGTGCCAGCAGCTTGAACAGGGTCATTTCACTTAGCACAGATACGCAGTATTTT; CDR3aa: CASSLNRVISLSTDTQYF
v_gene: TRBV11-2; d_gene: TRBD1; abundance: many; j_gene: TRBJ1-1; CDR3nt: TGTGCCAGCAGCTCAGGGGGTACTGAAGCTTTCTTT; CDR3aa: CASSSGGTEAFF
v_gene: TRBV20-1; d_gene: TRBD1; abundance: many; j_gene: TRBJ1-3; CDR3nt: TGCAGTGCTAGAGCAGGGGGCGACGGAAACACCATATATTTT; CDR3aa: CSARAGGDGNTIYF
v_gene: TRBV5-1; d_gene: -; abundance: few; j_gene: TRBJ1-1; CDR3nt: TGCGCCAGCCGGGAGACAGACTTCGGGGCTTTCTTT; CDR3aa: CASRETDFGAFF
v_gene: TRBV12-3/TRBV12-4; d_gene: -; abundance: -; j_gene: TRBJ1-1; CDR3nt: TGTGCCAGCAGTACCAGGGCGGAGGCCACTGAAGCTTTCTTT; CDR3aa: CASSTRAEATEAFF
v_gene: TRBV29-1; d_gene: -; abundance: many; j_gene: TRBJ2-5; CDR3nt: TGCAGCGTTGGGGGCCAGCAAGAGACCCAGTACTTC; CDR3aa: CSVGGQQETQYF
v_gene: TRBV6-6; d_gene: -; abundance: -; j_gene: TRBJ2-3; CDR3nt: TGTGCCAGCACCCGGGACACTAGCACAGATACGCAGTATTTT; CDR3aa: CASTRDTSTDTQYF
v_gene: TRBV7-2; d_gene: -; abundance: -; j_gene: TRBJ1-6; CDR3nt: TGTGCCAGCAGGCTAGGGGGGAATTCACCCCTCCATTTT; CDR3aa: CASRLGGNSPLHF
v_gene: TRBV12-3/TRBV12-4; d_gene: -; abundance: many; j_gene: TRBJ2-7; CDR3nt: TGTGCCAGCAGTTTACCCAGGGGGGACAGAGCCTACGAGCAGTACTTC; CDR3aa: CASSLPRGDRAYEQYF
v_gene: TRBV7-3; d_gene: -; abundance: -; j_gene: TRBJ2-3; CDR3nt: TGTGCCAGCAGCTTGGCCGGGGGGCAGCCAGATACGCAGTATTTT; CDR3aa: CASSLAGGQPDTQYF
v_gene: TRBV12-3/TRBV12-4; d_gene: -; abundance: many; j_gene: TRBJ2-1; CDR3nt: TGTGCCAGCAGCCCCCAACTAGGGAACAATGAGCAGTTCTTC; CDR3aa: CASSPQLGNNEQFF
v_gene: TRBV11-2; d_gene: TRBD2; abundance: -; j_gene: TRBJ2-4; CDR3nt: TGTGCCTCCCGGGGGGGGAACATTCAGTACTTC; CDR3aa: CASRGGNIQYF
v_gene: TRBV6-5; d_gene: TRBD2; abundance: few; j_gene: TRBJ2-3; CDR3nt: TGTGCCAGCAGTTTTAGCGGGGCAGATACGCAGTATTTT; CDR3aa: CASSFSGADTQYF
v_gene: TRBV20-1; d_gene: -; abundance: many; j_gene: TRBJ1-2; CDR3nt: TGCAGTGCTAGACAGTCAGCGAGGGGGAACTATGGCTACACCTTC; CDR3aa: CSARQSARGNYGYTF
v_gene: TRBV7-2; d_gene: TRBD1; abundance: many; j_gene: TRBJ1-2; CDR3nt: TGTGCCAGCAGCAGACTGGGACAGGGAGAGAACTATGGCTACACCTTC; CDR3aa: CASSRLGQGENYGYTF
v_gene: TRBV7-8; d_gene: -; abundance: many; j_gene: TRBJ1-1; CDR3nt: TGTGCCAGCAGCTTAGTAAGGGGCCTCACTGAAGCTTTCTTT; CDR3aa: CASSLVRGLTEAFF
v_gene: TRBV6-1; d_gene: TRBD1; abundance: few; j_gene: TRBJ2-2; CDR3nt: TGTGCCAGCAGTTGGACAGGGATGAACACCGGGGAGCTGTTTTTT; CDR3aa: CASSWTGMNTGELFF
v_gene: TRBV24-1; d_gene: TRBD2; abundance: -; j_gene: TRBJ2-5; CDR3nt: TGTGCCACCAGTGGTATTAGCGGGGGGGCCGGAGAGACCCAGTACTTC; CDR3aa: CATSGISGGAGETQYF
v_gene: TRBV7-8; d_gene: TRBD2; abundance: many; j_gene: TRBJ2-3; CDR3nt: TGTGCCAGCAGCCGACGAGCGGGGGAGATGACAGATACGCAGTATTTT; CDR3aa: CASSRRAGEMTDTQYF
v_gene: TRBV19; d_gene: TRBD1; abundance: many; j_gene: TRBJ2-7; CDR3nt: TGTGCCAGTAGTATCGAGACAGGGCGGCCCTACGAGCAGTACTTC; CDR3aa: CASSIETGRPYEQYF
v_gene: TRBV30; d_gene: TRBD1; abundance: many; j_gene: TRBJ1-6; CDR3nt: TGTGCCGGGAGTCATGGGACAGGGGAATCACCCCTCCACTTT; CDR3aa: CAGSHGTGESPLHF
v_gene: TRBV20-1; d_gene: -; abundance: many; j_gene: TRBJ2-5; CDR3nt: TGCAGTGCTCTCCCCCAAGAGACCCAGTACTTC; CDR3aa: CSALPQETQYF